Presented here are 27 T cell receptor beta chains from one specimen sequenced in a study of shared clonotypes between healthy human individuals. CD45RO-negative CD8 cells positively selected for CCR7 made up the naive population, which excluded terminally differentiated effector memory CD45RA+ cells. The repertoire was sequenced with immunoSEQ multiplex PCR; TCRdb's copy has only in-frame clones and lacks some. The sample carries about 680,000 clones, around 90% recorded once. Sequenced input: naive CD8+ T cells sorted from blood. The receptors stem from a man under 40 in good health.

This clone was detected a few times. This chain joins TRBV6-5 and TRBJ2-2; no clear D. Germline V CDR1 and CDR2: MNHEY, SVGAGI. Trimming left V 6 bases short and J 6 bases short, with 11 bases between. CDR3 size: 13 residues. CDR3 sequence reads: CASSTVWAGELFF. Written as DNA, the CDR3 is TGTGCCAGCAGCACAGTATGGGCCGGGGAGCTGTTTTTT.

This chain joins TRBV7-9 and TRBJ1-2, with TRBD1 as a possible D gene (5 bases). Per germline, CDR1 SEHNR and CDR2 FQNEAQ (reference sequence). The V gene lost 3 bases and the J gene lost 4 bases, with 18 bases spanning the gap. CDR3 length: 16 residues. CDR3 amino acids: CASSLMEGAGPYGYTF. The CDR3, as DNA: TGTGCCAGCAGCTTGATGGAAGGGGCCGGACCCTATGGCTACACCTTC.

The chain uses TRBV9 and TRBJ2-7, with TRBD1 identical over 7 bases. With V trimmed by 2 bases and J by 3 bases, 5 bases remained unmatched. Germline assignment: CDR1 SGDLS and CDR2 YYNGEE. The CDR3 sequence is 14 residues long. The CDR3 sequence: CASSVARQGYEQYF. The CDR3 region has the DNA TGTGCCAGCAGCGTGGCGCGACAGGGCTACGAGCAGTACTTC.

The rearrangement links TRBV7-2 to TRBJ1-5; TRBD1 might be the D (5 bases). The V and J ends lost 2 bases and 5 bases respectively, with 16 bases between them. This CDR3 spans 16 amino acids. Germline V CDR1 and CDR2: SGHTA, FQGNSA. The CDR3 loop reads CASSLRAVGTDQPQHF. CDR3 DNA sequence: TGTGCCAGCAGCTTAAGGGCGGTAGGGACGGATCAGCCCCAGCATTTT.

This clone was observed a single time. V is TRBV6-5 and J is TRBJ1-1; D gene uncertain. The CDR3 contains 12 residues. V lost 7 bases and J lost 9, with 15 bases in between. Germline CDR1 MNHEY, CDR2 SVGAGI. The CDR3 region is CASTPTPFQAFF. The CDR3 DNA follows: TGTGCCAGCACCCCCACCCCATTTCAAGCTTTCTTT.

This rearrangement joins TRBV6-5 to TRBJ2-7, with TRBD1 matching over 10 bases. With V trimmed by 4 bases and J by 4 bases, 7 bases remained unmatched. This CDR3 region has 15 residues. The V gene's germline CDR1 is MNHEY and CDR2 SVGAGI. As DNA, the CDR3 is TGTGCCAGCAGTTCCATCAGACAGGGGGCGTACGAGCAGTACTTC. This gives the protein CASSSIRQGAYEQYF.

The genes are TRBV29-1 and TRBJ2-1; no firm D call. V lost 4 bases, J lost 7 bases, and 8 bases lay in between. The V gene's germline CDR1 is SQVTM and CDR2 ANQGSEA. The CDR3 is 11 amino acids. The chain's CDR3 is CSVVGVNEQFF. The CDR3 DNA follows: TGCAGCGTTGTGGGTGTTAATGAGCAGTTCTTC.

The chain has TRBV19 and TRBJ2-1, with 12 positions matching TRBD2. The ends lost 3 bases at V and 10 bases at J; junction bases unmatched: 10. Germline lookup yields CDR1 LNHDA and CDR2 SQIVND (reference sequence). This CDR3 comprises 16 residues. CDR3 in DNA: TGTGCCAGTAGTATCTATCCGGGACTAGCGGGTGGGGAGCAGTTCTTC. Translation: CASSIYPGLAGGEQFF. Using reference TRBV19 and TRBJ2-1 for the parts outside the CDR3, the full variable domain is DGGITQSPKYLFRKEGQNVTLSCEQNLNHDAMYWYRQDPGQGLRLIYYSQIVNDFQKGDIAEGYSVSREKKESFPLTVTSAQKNPTAFYLCASSIYPGLAGGEQFFGPGTRLTVL.

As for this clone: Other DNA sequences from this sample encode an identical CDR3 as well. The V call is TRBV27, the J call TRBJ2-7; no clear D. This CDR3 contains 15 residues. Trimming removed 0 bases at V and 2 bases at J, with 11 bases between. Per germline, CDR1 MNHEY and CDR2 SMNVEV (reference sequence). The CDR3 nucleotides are TGTGCCAGCAGTTTATCTTGGGGTGCCGCCTACGAGCAGTACTTC. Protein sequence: CASSLSWGAAYEQYF.

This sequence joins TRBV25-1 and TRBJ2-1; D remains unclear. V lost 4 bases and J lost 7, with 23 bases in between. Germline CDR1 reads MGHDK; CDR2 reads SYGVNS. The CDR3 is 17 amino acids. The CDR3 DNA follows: TGTGCCAGCAGTGGGCACCCCTCTGGTCTGATCCGGAATGAGCAGTTCTTC. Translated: CASSGHPSGLIRNEQFF.

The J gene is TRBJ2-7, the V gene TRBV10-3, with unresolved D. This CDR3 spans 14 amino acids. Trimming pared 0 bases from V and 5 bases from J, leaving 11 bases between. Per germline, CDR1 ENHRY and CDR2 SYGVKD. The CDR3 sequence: CAISESIEVHEQYF. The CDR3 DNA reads TGTGCCATCAGTGAGTCGATAGAGGTCCACGAGCAGTACTTC.

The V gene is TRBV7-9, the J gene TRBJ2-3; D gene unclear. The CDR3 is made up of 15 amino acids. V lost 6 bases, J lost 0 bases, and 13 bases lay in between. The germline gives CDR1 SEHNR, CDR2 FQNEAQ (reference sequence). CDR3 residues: CASSSRSSSTDTQYF. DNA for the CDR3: TGTGCCAGCAGTTCCCGCTCCTCTAGCACAGATACGCAGTATTTT.

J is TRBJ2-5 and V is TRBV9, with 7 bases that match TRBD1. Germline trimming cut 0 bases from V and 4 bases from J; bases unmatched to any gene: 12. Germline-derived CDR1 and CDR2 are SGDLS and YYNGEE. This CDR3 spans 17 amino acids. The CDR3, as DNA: TGTGCCAGCAGCGTAGGTAGGGAACAGGGGTTCGGAGAGACCCAGTACTTC. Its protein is CASSVGREQGFGETQYF.

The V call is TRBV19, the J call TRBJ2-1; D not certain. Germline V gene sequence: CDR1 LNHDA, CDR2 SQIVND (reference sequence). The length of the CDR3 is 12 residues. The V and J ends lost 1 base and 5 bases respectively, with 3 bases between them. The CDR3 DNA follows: TGTGCCAGTAGTATAGTTCACAATGAGCAGTTCTTC. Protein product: CASSIVHNEQFF.

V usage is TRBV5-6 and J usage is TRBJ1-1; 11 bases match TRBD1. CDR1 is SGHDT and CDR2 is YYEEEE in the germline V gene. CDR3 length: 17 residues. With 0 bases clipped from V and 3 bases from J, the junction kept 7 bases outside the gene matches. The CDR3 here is CASSLEGQGDLHTEAFF. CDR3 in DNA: TGTGCCAGCAGCTTGGAGGGACAGGGGGATTTGCACACTGAAGCTTTCTTT.

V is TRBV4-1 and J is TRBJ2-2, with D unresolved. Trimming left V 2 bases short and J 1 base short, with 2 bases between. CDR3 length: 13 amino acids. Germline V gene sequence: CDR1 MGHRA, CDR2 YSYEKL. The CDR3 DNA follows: TGCGCCAGCAGCCAATGGAACACCGGGGAGCTGTTTTTT. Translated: CASSQWNTGELFF.

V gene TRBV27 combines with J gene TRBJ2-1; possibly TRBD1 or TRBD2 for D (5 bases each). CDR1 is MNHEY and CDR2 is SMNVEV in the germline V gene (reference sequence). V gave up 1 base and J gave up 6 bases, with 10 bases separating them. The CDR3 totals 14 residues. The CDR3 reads CASSLFWGSNEQFF. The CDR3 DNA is TGTGCCAGCAGTTTATTTTGGGGGTCCAATGAGCAGTTCTTC.

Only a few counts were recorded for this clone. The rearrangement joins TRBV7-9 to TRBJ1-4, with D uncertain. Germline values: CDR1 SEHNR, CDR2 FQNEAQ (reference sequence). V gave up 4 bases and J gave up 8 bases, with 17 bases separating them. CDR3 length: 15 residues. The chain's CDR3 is CASSSSQDRGEKLFF. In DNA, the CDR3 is TGTGCCAGCAGCTCCTCCCAGGACCGTGGGGAAAAACTGTTTTTT. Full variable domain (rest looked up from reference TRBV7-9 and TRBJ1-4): DTGVSQNPRHKITKRGQNVTFRCDPISEHNRLYWYRQTLGQGPEFLTYFQNEAQLEKSRLLSDRFSAERPKGSFSTLEIQRTEQGDSAMYLCASSSSQDRGEKLFFGSGTQLSVL.

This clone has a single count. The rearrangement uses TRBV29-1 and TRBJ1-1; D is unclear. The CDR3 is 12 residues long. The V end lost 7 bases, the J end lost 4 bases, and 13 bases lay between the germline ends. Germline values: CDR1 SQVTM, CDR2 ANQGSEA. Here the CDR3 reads CSATNLGTEAFF. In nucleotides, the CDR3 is TGCAGCGCGACGAACCTGGGCACTGAAGCTTTCTTT.

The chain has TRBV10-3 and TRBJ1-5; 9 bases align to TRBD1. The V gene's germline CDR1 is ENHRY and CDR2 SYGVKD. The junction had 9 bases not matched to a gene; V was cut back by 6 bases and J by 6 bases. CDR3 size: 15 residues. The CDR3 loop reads CAISRTGEAGQPQHF. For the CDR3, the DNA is TGTGCCATCAGCCGGACAGGGGAGGCTGGTCAGCCCCAGCATTTT.

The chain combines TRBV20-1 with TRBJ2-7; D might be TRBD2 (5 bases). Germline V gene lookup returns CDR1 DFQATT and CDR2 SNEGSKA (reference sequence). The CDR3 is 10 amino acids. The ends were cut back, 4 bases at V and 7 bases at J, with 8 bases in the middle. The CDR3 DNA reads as TGCAGTGCTAAACCGGGGGAGCAGTACTTC. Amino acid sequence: CSAKPGEQYF.

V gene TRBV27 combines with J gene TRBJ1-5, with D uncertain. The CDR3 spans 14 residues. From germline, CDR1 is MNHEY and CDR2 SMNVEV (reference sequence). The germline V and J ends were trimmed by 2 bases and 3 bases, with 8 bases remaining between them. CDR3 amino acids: CASSLMANNQPQHF. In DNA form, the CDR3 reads TGTGCCAGCAGTTTAATGGCAAACAATCAGCCCCAGCATTTT.

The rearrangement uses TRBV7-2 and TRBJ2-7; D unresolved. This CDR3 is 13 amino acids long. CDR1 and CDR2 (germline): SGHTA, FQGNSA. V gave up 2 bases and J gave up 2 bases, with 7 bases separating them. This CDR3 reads CASSLNLAYEQYF. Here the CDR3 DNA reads TGTGCCAGCAGCTTAAATCTAGCCTACGAGCAGTACTTC. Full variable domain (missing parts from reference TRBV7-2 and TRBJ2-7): GAGVSQSPSNKVTEKGKDVELRCDPISGHTALYWYRQSLGQGLEFLIYFQGNSAPDKSGLPSDRFSAERTGGSVSTLTIQRTQQEDSAVYLCASSLNLAYEQYFGPGTRLTVT.

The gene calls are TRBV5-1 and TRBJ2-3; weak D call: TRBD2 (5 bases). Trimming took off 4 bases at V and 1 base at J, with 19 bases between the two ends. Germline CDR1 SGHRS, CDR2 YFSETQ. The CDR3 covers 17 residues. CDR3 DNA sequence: TGCGCCAGCAGCCTACCTGACCCGTGGCGGGGCACAGATACGCAGTATTTT. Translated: CASSLPDPWRGTDTQYF.

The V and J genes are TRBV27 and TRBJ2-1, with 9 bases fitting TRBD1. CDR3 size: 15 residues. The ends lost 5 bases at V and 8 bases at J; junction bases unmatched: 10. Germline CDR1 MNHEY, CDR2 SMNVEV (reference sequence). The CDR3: CASSRRDRVWDEQFF. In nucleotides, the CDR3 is TGTGCCAGCAGTAGGAGGGACAGGGTGTGGGATGAGCAGTTCTTC.

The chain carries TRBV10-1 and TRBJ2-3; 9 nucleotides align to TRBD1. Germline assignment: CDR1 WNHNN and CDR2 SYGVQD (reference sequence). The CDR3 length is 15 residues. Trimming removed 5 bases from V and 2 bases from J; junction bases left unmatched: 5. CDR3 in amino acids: CASSPRTGVTDTQYF. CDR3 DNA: TGCGCCAGCAGTCCCCGGACAGGGGTCACAGATACGCAGTATTTT.

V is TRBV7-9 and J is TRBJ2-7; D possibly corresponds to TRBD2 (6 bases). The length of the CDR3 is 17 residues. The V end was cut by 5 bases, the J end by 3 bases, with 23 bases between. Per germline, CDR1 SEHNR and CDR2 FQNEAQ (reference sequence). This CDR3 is CASSPPGALGLSYEQYF. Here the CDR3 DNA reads TGTGCCAGCAGCCCCCCCGGGGCCCTGGGACTCAGCTACGAGCAGTACTTC. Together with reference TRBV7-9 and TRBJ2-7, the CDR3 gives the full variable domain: DTGVSQNPRHKITKRGQNVTFRCDPISEHNRLYWYRQTLGQGPEFLTYFQNEAQLEKSRLLSDRFSAERPKGSFSTLEIQRTEQGDSAMYLCASSPPGALGLSYEQYFGPGTRLTVT.